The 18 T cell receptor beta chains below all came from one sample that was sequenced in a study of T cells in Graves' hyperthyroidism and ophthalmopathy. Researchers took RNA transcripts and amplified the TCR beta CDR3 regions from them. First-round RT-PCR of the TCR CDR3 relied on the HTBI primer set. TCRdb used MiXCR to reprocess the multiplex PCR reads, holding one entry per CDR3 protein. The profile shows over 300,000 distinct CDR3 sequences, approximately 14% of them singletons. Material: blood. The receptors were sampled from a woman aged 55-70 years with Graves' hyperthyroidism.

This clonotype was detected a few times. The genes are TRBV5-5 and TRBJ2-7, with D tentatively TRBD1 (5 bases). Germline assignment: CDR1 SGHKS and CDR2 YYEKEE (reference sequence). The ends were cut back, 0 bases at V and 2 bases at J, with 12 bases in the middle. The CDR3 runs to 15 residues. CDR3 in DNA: TGTGCCAGCAGCTTGGAAAGTCAGGGCCCCTACGAGCAGTACTTC. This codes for CASSLESQGPYEQYF. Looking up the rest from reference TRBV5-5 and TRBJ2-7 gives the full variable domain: DAGVTQSPTHLIKTRGQQVTLRCSPISGHKSVSWYQQVLGQGPQFIFQYYEKEERGRGNFPDRFSARQFPNYSSELNVNALLLGDSALYLCASSLESQGPYEQYFGPGTRLTVT.

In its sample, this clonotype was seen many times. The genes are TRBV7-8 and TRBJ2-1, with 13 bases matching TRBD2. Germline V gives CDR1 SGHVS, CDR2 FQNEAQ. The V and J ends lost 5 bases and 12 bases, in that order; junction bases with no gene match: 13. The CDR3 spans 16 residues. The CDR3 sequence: CASSRGLAGVQGGQFF. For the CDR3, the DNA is TGTGCCAGCAGCCGTGGACTAGCGGGAGTACAGGGGGGGCAGTTCTTC.

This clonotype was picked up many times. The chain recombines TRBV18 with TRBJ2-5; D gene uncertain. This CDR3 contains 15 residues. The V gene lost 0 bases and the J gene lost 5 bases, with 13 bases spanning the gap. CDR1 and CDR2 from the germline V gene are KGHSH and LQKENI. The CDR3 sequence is CASSPPVRRRETQYF. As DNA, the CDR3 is TGTGCCAGCTCACCACCCGTGCGGCGGCGGGAGACCCAGTACTTC.

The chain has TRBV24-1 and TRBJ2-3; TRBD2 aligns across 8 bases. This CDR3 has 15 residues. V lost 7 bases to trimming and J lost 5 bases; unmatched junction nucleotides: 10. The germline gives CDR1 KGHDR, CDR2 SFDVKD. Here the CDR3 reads CATSSTAGVVDTQYF. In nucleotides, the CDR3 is TGTGCCACCAGCTCTACAGCGGGAGTAGTAGATACGCAGTATTTT.

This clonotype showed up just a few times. In DNA, the CDR3 is TGCGCCAGCAGCCAACCGACTAGCGGCTCCTACAATGAGCAGTTCTTC. It yields the protein CASSQPTSGSYNEQFF. The V and J genes are TRBV4-1 and TRBJ2-1, with 9 bases lining up with TRBD2. The CDR3 consists of 16 residues. In germline, CDR1 is MGHRA, CDR2 YSYEKL. Trimming cost V 2 bases and J 0 bases; bases outside gene matches: 2.

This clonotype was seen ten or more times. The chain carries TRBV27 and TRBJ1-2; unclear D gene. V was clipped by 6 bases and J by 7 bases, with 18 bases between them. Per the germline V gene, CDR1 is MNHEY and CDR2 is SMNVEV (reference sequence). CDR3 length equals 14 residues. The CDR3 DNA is TGTGCCAGCAGCCCGTCCGCGGGTATCGGTGGCTACACCTTC. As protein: CASSPSAGIGGYTF.

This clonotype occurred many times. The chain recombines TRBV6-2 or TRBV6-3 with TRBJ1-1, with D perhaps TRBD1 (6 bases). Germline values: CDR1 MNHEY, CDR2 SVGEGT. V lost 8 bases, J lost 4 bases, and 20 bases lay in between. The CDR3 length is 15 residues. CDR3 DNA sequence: TGTGCCAGCCGACGTATGAGGAGGGGGGCCACTGAAGCTTTCTTT. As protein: CASRRMRRGATEAFF.

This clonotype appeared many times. The CDR3 DNA follows: TGTGCCAGCTCACCGAGGGACGACACAGATACGCAGTATTTT. This translates into CASSPRDDTDTQYF. The V gene is TRBV18, the J gene TRBJ2-3, with D perhaps being TRBD1 or TRBD2 (5 bases each). Per the germline V gene, CDR1 is KGHSH and CDR2 is LQKENI. Trimming cost V 3 bases and J 2 bases, with 9 bases left between them. CDR3 length equals 14 residues.

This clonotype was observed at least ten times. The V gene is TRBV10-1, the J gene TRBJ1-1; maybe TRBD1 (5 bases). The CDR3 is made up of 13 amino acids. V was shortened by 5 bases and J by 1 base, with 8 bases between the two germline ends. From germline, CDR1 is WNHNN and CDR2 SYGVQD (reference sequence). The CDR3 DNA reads TGCGCCAGCAGTCCAGGGTGGAACACTGAAGCTTTCTTT. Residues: CASSPGWNTEAFF.

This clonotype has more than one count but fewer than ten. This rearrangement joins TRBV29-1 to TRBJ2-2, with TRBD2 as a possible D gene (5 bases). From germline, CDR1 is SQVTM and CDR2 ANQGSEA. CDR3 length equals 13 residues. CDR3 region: CFVDPREGGELFF. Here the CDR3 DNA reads TGCTTCGTGGACCCCCGAGAGGGCGGGGAGCTGTTTTTT.

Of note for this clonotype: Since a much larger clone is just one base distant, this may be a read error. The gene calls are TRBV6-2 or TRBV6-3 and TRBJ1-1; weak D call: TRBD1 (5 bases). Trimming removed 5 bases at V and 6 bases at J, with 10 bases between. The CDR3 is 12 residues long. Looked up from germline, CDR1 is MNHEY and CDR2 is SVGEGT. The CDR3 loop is CASSHRGAEAFF. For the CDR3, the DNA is TGTGCCAGCAGTCACCGGGGCGCTGAAGCTTTCTTT.

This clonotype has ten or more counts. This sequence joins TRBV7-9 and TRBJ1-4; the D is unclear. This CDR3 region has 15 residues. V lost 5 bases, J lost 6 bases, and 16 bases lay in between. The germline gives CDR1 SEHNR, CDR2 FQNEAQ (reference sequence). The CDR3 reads CASSPLTGSYEKLFF. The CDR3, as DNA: TGTGCCAGCAGCCCGTTAACTGGTTCCTATGAAAAACTGTTTTTT.

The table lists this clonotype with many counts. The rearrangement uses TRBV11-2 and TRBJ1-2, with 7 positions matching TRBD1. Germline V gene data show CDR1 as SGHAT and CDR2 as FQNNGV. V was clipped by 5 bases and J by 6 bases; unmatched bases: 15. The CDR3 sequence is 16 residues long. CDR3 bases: TGTGCCAGCAGCCGCGACAGGGTCGATCTTTCGAATGGCTACACCTTC. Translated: CASSRDRVDLSNGYTF.

The CDR3 region has the DNA TGTGCCAGCAGTTACACGAGAAATTCACCCCTCCACTTT. Its protein product is CASSYTRNSPLHF. This chain uses TRBV6-6 with TRBJ1-6, with unresolved D. Germline values: CDR1 MNHNY, CDR2 SVGAGI (reference sequence). Trimming removed 2 bases from V and 7 bases from J, with 6 bases in between. The CDR3 has 13 amino acids.

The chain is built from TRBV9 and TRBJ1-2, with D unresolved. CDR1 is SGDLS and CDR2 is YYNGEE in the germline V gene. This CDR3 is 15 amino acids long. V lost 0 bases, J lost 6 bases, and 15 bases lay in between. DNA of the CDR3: TGTGCCAGCAGCGTAGGAGCCGACACAAGGAATGGCTACACCTTC. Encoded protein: CASSVGADTRNGYTF.

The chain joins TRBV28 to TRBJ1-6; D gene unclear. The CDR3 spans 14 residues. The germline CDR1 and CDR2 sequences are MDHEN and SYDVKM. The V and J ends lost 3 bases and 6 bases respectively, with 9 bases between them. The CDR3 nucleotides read TGTGCCAGCAGTTTTGGTAGGAGTAATTCACCCCTCCACTTT. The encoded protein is CASSFGRSNSPLHF. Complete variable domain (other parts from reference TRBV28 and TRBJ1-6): DVKVTQSSRYLVKRTGEKVFLECVQDMDHENMFWYRQDPGLGLRLIYFSYDVKMKEKGDIPEGYSVSREKKERFSLILESASTNQTSMYLCASSFGRSNSPLHFGNGTRLTVT.

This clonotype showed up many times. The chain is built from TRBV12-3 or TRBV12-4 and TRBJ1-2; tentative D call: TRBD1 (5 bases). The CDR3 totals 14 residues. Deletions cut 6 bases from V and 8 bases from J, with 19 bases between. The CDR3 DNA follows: TGTGCCAGCAGCCTATTAGGAGGGGCGGAAGGCTACACCTTC. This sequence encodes CASSLLGGAEGYTF.

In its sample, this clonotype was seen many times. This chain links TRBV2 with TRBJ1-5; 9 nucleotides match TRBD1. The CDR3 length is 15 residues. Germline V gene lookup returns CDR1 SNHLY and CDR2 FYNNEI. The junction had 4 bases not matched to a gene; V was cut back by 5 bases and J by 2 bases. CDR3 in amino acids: CASSTRTGGNQPQHF. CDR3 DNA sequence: TGTGCCAGCAGTACACGGACAGGGGGCAATCAGCCCCAGCATTTT.